Below are 30 T cell receptor beta chains sequenced from a single sample in a study of tumor-infiltrating lymphocytes in oesophageal squamous cell carcinoma. TCRdb analysed the PCR reads with MiXCR anew, one entry per CDR3 protein. Of about 20,000 distinct CDR3 sequences in the sample, roughly 41% were seen once. Sequenced: normal esophageal tissue next to the tumor. Receptor source: a male donor with esophageal squamous cell carcinoma.

This clonotype appeared a few times. The chain joins TRBV9 to TRBJ2-1; D is uncertain. V dropped 4 bases and J dropped 0 bases, with 14 bases sitting between them. The CDR3 runs 16 residues. Germline V gene lookup returns CDR1 SGDLS and CDR2 YYNGEE. The CDR3 sequence is CASSFELSSSYNEQFF. CDR3 DNA sequence: TGTGCCAGCAGCTTCGAACTTTCGAGCTCCTACAATGAGCAGTTCTTC.

The rearrangement links TRBV2 to TRBJ1-2; D not certain. CDR1 is SNHLY and CDR2 is FYNNEI in the germline V gene. V lost 0 bases and J lost 5, with 16 bases in between. The CDR3 has 16 amino acids. The CDR3 DNA reads as TGTGCCAGCAGTGAAGCCCCGAGCCGGCTCGCGTATGGCTACACCTTC. Its protein product is CASSEAPSRLAYGYTF.

The table lists this clonotype with a few counts. The rearrangement uses TRBV29-1 and TRBJ1-4; D remains unclear. V was trimmed by 1 base and J by 13 bases, leaving 10 bases between them. CDR3 length: 11 residues. Germline CDR1 reads SQVTM; CDR2 reads ANQGSEA. CDR3 sequence reads: CSVEVAQTLFF. The CDR3 DNA sequence: TGCAGCGTTGAAGTGGCCCAAACACTGTTTTTT.

This clonotype was seen at least ten times. The V and J genes are TRBV5-1 and TRBJ2-1; D is ambiguous. Between the trimmed V and J ends, which lost 0 bases and 2 bases, there was a span of 18 bases. This CDR3 region has 18 residues. The germline gives CDR1 SGHRS, CDR2 YFSETQ. DNA for the CDR3: TGCGCCAGCAGCTTGGTGTGGCCTCGCAGCGTTACCTACAATGAGCAGTTCTTC. Its protein product is CASSLVWPRSVTYNEQFF.

The rearrangement joins TRBV10-3 to TRBJ1-4; TRBD1 matches at 9 bases. The assigned J gene may be wrong: the sequence end matches TRBJ2-2 better. This CDR3 is built from 13 residues. Per the germline V gene, CDR1 is ENHRY and CDR2 is SYGVKD. CDR3 bases: TGTGCCATCCAGGACAGGGGTACCGGGGAGCTGTTTTTT. Translating it yields CAIQDRGTGELFF.

The table lists this clonotype with a few counts. This sequence joins TRBV24-1 and TRBJ2-5; D may be TRBD1 or TRBD2 (6 bases each). Trimming removed 0 bases from V and 3 bases from J, with 10 bases in between. The germline V gene has CDR1 KGHDR and CDR2 SFDVKD. The CDR3 consists of 15 residues. This chain's CDR3 is CATSDLRGAEETQYF. DNA of the CDR3: TGTGCCACCAGTGATTTGAGGGGGGCGGAAGAGACCCAGTACTTC.

The sample holds many counts of this clonotype. A much larger clone is a single base away; this may be a read error. The V gene is TRBV7-3, the J gene TRBJ2-7, with a weak D call TRBD1 (6 bases). Germline loops: CDR1 SGHTA, CDR2 FQGTGA. This CDR3 is 13 amino acids long. Trimming removed 5 bases from V and 7 bases from J, with 15 bases in between. Here the CDR3 DNA reads TGTGCCAGCAGCATTAGGGCGACAGGTGAGCAGTACTTC. This codes for CASSIRATGEQYF.

In the case of this clonotype: This may come from a read error, since a much larger clone is one base off. The rearrangement joins TRBV5-5 to TRBJ2-1; D might be TRBD1 or TRBD2, each matching 5 bases. The better agreement between TRBJ2-7 and the DNA end casts doubt on the J call. This CDR3 is built from 16 residues. Germline CDR1 reads SGHKS; CDR2 reads YYEKEE (reference sequence). The chain's CDR3 is CASSLGVGTTYNEQYF. The CDR3 DNA reads as TGTGCCAGCAGCTTGGGGGTCGGGACCACCTACAATGAGCAGTACTTC.

This clonotype showed up many times. As DNA, the CDR3 is TGTGCCAGCAGCTTGGCCGAGGGGGCGCTTGGGGATACGCAGTATTTT. It specifies CASSLAEGALGDTQYF. The chain employs TRBV5-4 and TRBJ2-3, with 7 bases lining up with TRBD1. Germline loops: CDR1 SGHNT, CDR2 YYREEE (reference sequence). After removal of 0 bases from V and 6 bases from J, the junction contained 10 bases not matched to a gene. The length of the CDR3 is 16 residues.

This clonotype showed up many times. The J gene is TRBJ2-5, the V gene TRBV5-4; D perhaps matches TRBD1 (7 bases). In germline, CDR1 is SGHNT, CDR2 YYREEE (reference sequence). The CDR3 is 15 residues long. The germline V and J ends were trimmed by 4 bases and 5 bases, with 18 bases remaining between them. The CDR3 here is CASSGNRGGVETQYF. The CDR3 DNA reads TGTGCCAGCAGCGGAAACAGGGGCGGGGTGGAGACCCAGTACTTC.

This clonotype turned up a few times. Written as DNA, the CDR3 is TGCGCCAGCAGCCAAGATTATGGGGATTATAGCAATCAGCCCCAGCATTTT. Translation gives CASSQDYGDYSNQPQHF. The genes are TRBV4-1 and TRBJ1-5; no firm D call. CDR3 size: 17 residues. V lost 0 bases and J lost 0, with 12 bases in between. Per the germline V gene, CDR1 is MGHRA and CDR2 is YSYEKL.

The table lists this clonotype with a few counts. The CDR3 end shows no conserved phenylalanine or tryptophan, and so a read error is likely. The DNA is left out, because the CDR3 cannot be placed on it with certainty; the CDR3 is given as TCRdb lists it. The rearrangement uses TRBV7-2 and TRBJ2-7; the D call in the table, TRBD2, was not verified against the DNA. Germline values: CDR1 SGHTA, CDR2 FQGNSA. The CDR3 adds up to 16 amino acids, both ends counted. This chain's CDR3 is CASSLLREGYEQYFGS.

This clonotype was detected a few times. The chain is built from TRBV7-2 and TRBJ2-7, with D possibly matching TRBD2 (6 bases). The J call may not be correct, given that the DNA end is closer to TRBJ2-5. Looked up from germline, CDR1 is SGHTA and CDR2 is FQGNSA. This CDR3 comprises 14 residues. CDR3 DNA: TGTGCCAGCAGCCCCCCCCTAGCGCGGGAGACCCAGTACTTC. Residues: CASSPPLARETQYF.

To note about this clonotype: Just one base apart from a much larger clone, this may be a read error. As the CDR3 is not closed by the conserved phenylalanine or tryptophan, this likely results from a read error. The V call is TRBV4-1, the J call TRBJ2-1; possible D gene TRBD2, 5 bases. The J call is in doubt because the DNA end fits TRBJ2-7 better. The CDR3 contains 18 residues. Germline assignment: CDR1 MGHRA and CDR2 YSYEKL. CDR3 protein: CASSQGDSPLFGVYEQYL. The CDR3 coding sequence is TGCGCCAGCAGCCAAGGAGACTCACCTCTGTTCGGGGTCTACGAGCAGTACTTA.

The CDR3 nucleotides are TGTGCCAGCTCACCGGGACTTAACACCGGGGAGCTGTTTTTT. Its translation is CASSPGLNTGELFF. This chain links TRBV18 with TRBJ2-2; perhaps TRBD2 as D (6 bases). In germline, CDR1 is KGHSH, CDR2 LQKENI. The CDR3 extends over 14 amino acids. The V and J ends lost 3 bases and 2 bases respectively, with 7 bases between them. The whole variable domain, filled in from reference TRBV18 and TRBJ2-2, reads NAGVMQNPRHLVRRRGQEARLRCSPMKGHSHVYWYRQLPEEGLKFMVYLQKENIIDESGMPKERFSAEFPKEGPSILRIQQVVRGDSAAYFCASSPGLNTGELFFGEGSRLTVL.

This clonotype was detected ten times or more. The CDR3 nucleotides read TGTGCCAGCCAACCCTCCGCAAACTATGGCTACACCTTC. Amino acid sequence: CASQPSANYGYTF. The V call is TRBV6-1, the J call TRBJ1-2; no clear D. Trimming removed 8 bases from V and 2 bases from J, with 12 bases in between. CDR1 MNHNS and CDR2 SASEGT come from the germline V gene. The CDR3 length is 13 residues.

This clonotype was seen more than once but under ten times. V gene TRBV7-6 combines with J gene TRBJ2-5; 7 bases match TRBD1. The CDR3 length is 16 residues. The V segment lost 1 base and the J segment 1 base; nucleotides outside the gene matches: 6. Per germline, CDR1 SGHVS and CDR2 FNYEAQ. The DNA for the CDR3 is TGTGCCAGCAGCTTAGTGGGACAGAATCTCCAAGAGACCCAGTACTTC. Translation: CASSLVGQNLQETQYF. The whole variable domain, filled in from reference TRBV7-6 and TRBJ2-5, reads GAGVSQSPRYKVTKRGQDVALRCDPISGHVSLYWYRQALGQGPEFLTYFNYEAQQDKSGLPNDRFSAERPEGSISTLTIQRTEQRDSAMYRCASSLVGQNLQETQYFGPGTRLLVL.

This clonotype was seen more than once but under ten times. V usage is TRBV5-1 and J usage is TRBJ1-4, with TRBD1 identical over 9 bases. After removal of 7 bases from V and 2 bases from J, the junction contained 15 bases not matched to a gene. CDR3 length: 18 residues. The V gene's germline CDR1 is SGHRS and CDR2 YFSETQ. The CDR3 sequence is CASALTGGGWATNEKLFF. For the CDR3, the DNA is TGCGCCAGCGCCCTGACAGGGGGAGGATGGGCCACTAATGAAAAACTGTTTTTT.

This clonotype was counted many times. Since a much larger clone is just one base distant, this may be a read error. The chain uses TRBV6-6 and TRBJ2-1, with no clear D. The J call may be in error: the DNA end matches TRBJ2-7 better. The CDR3 has 16 residues. Germline V gene sequence: CDR1 MNHNY, CDR2 SVGAGI (reference sequence). Here the CDR3 DNA reads TGTGCCAGCAGTTACTCGCAACCCGGACGCTACAATGAGCAGTACTTC. Residues: CASSYSQPGRYNEQYF.

This rearrangement joins TRBV7-2 to TRBJ2-1, with D unclear. Germline CDR1 reads SGHTA; CDR2 reads FQGNSA. The CDR3 is 15 amino acids. V was trimmed by 3 bases and J by 0 bases, leaving 9 bases between them. The chain's CDR3 is CASSLVKGSYNEQFF. In DNA form, the CDR3 reads TGTGCCAGCAGCTTGGTAAAGGGCTCCTACAATGAGCAGTTCTTC.

The CDR3 DNA sequence: TGTGCCAGCAGCTCCCCTAACGCACAAGAGACCCAGTACTTC. It encodes CASSSPNAQETQYF. The J gene is TRBJ2-5, the V gene TRBV7-1; D unclear. TRBV7-1 is assigned to the ORF class and has an uncertain function. The V gene lost 3 bases and the J gene lost 2 bases, with 10 bases spanning the gap. CDR3 length: 14 amino acids.

This chain connects TRBV7-8 to TRBJ2-3; the match to TRBD2 covers 8 bases. Germline-derived CDR1 and CDR2 are SGHVS and FQNEAQ. The V gene end was trimmed by 3 bases and the J gene end by 5 bases; junction bases not matched to a gene: 10. The CDR3 runs to 16 residues. CDR3 DNA sequence: TGTGCCAGCAGCTTGCCCGGGGGGGCATTCGGAGATACGCAGTATTTT. This gives the protein CASSLPGGAFGDTQYF.

The V gene is TRBV7-8, the J gene TRBJ2-5; 10 nucleotides align to TRBD2. This CDR3 region has 16 residues. CDR1 and CDR2 (germline): SGHVS, FQNEAQ. J gave up 2 bases and V 0 bases, and 3 bases lay outside the gene matches. CDR3 sequence reads: CASSLAPSGGQETQYF. Here the CDR3 DNA reads TGTGCCAGCAGCTTAGCGCCTAGCGGGGGACAAGAGACCCAGTACTTC.

This clonotype was observed a handful of times. A clone one base away is much larger, so this may be a read error. This chain uses TRBV28 with TRBJ2-7, with 9 nucleotides matching TRBD2. Germline V gene data show CDR1 as MDHEN and CDR2 as SYDVKM. The length of the CDR3 is 16 residues. With V trimmed by 6 bases and J by 7 bases, 16 bases remained unmatched. The DNA of the CDR3 is TGTGCCAGCAGCGGGCTAGCGGGACCGCTCTACAATGAGCAGTACTTC. This sequence encodes CASSGLAGPLYNEQYF.

The V and J genes are TRBV10-2 and TRBJ2-1; 9 bases match TRBD2. Germline-derived CDR1 and CDR2 are WSHSY and SAAADI. After removal of 4 bases from V and 10 bases from J, the junction contained 8 bases not matched to a gene. This CDR3 region has 14 residues. The CDR3 here is CASSGRTSAYEQFF. The CDR3 region has the DNA TGCGCCAGCAGTGGGAGGACTAGCGCCTACGAGCAGTTCTTC.

The V and J genes are TRBV10-2 and TRBJ2-3; D not resolved. The germline gives CDR1 WSHSY, CDR2 SAAADI. V was trimmed by 3 bases and J by 0 bases, leaving 13 bases between them. The CDR3 loop spans 16 amino acids. CDR3 amino acids: CASSEIVWKSTDTQYF. DNA of the CDR3: TGCGCCAGCAGTGAAATTGTTTGGAAGAGCACAGATACGCAGTATTTT.

The chain has TRBV28 and TRBJ1-1; a weak D match, TRBD1 (5 bases). Germline V gene lookup returns CDR1 MDHEN and CDR2 SYDVKM. This CDR3 has 15 residues. Trimming shortened V by 4 bases and J by 1 base, and 13 bases separated the two germline ends. The CDR3 is CASSSGSQGNTEAFF. Written as DNA, the CDR3 is TGTGCCAGCAGTTCGGGATCCCAGGGGAACACTGAAGCTTTCTTT.

The gene calls are TRBV7-2 and TRBJ2-4; a weak D match, TRBD2 (5 bases). The CDR3 totals 18 residues. Germline V gene sequence: CDR1 SGHTA, CDR2 FQGNSA. V was shortened by 0 bases and J by 3 bases, with 18 bases between the two germline ends. CDR3: CASSLAGSSQPVKNIQYF. The CDR3 nucleotides read TGTGCCAGCAGCTTAGCGGGGAGCAGTCAACCGGTCAAAAACATTCAGTACTTC.

This clonotype has just one count. The chain couples TRBV7-6 to TRBJ1-2, with a tentative D call TRBD1 (5 bases). The CDR3 consists of 14 residues. V lost 1 base, J lost 4 bases, and 10 bases lay in between. CDR1 and CDR2 from the germline V gene are SGHVS and FNYEAQ. CDR3 in amino acids: CASSLEAGTYGYTF. Here the CDR3 DNA reads TGTGCCAGCAGCTTAGAGGCAGGGACCTATGGCTACACCTTC.

This clonotype was observed at least ten times. The chain recombines TRBV4-1 with TRBJ1-5, with unresolved D. V was clipped by 0 bases and J by 6 bases, with 18 bases between them. The germline V gene has CDR1 MGHRA and CDR2 YSYEKL. This CDR3 is 17 amino acids long. Here the CDR3 DNA reads TGCGCCAGCAGCCAAGACGCCCAATCCGAATGGGGTCAGCCCCAGCATTTT. It translates to CASSQDAQSEWGQPQHF.